This T cell receptor (beta chain) was profiled in a study of graft-versus-host responses after intestinal transplantation. In the study overall: Recipients uniformly received anti-thymocyte globulin induction, followed by tacrolimus and steroids for roughly 3 years.

Generated by immunoSEQ multiplex PCR, the TCRdb table keeps only in-frame clones and is missing some. The table shows fewer than 11,000 clones, with nearly 95% occurring only once. Turning to this clone: Its specificity is unknown.

Overall study findings and caveats: Recipient marrow contained GvH clones, some of which appeared first in ileum or blood. Clonal ratios of graft-versus-host to host-versus-graft in allografts were high for patients exhibiting graft-donor T cell macrochimerism.

Germline CDR1 reads WSHSY; CDR2 reads SAAADI. Germline trimming cut 6 bases from V and 6 bases from J; bases unmatched to any gene: 10. This CDR3 is 14 amino acids long. This receptor was taken from a human patient who received an intestinal transplant, so some T cells may come from the graft donor. The sample was PBMCs, taken around 44 days after intestinal transplantation. This rearrangement joins TRBV10-2 to TRBJ2-7, with TRBD1 matching over 8 bases. The DNA of the CDR3 is TGCGCCAGCAGGCCCCAGGGGGCGGTGGTCGAGCAGTACTTC. It specifies CASRPQGAVVEQYF.